Each of the 21 T cell receptor beta chains below was sequenced from the same sample in a study of vaccination and CD4 T cells after COVID-19. Antigen specificity for these receptors is unknown. Treatment indicated: approximately 10-day PBMC culture with coronavirus spike peptide pools or control peptides (ViraFEST assay). The Oncomine TCR Beta short-read assay sequenced DNA from cultured CD4+ T cells. Via MiXCR, TCRdb re-called the PCR reads, giving one row per CDR3 protein. The table records 11,000 to 15,000 distinct CDR3 sequences, 30% to 35% of them present only once. Source: CD4+ T cells from blood, cultured in vitro, taken after SARS-CoV-2 vaccination. Source of these receptors: a human donor who had recovered from COVID-19.

This clonotype has more than one count but fewer than ten. V and J are TRBV6-2 or TRBV6-3 and TRBJ2-5; 11 bases match TRBD2. Germline V gene data show CDR1 as MNHEY and CDR2 as SVGEGT. The CDR3 contains 20 residues. V shed 2 bases, J shed 5 bases, and the junction held 19 bases outside the gene matches. CDR3 bases: TGTGCCAGCAGTTACCCCTGGGAGGCGGGTAGCGGGAGGGCCGGTGAGACCCAGTACTTC. It encodes CASSYPWEAGSGRAGETQYF.

The V and J genes are TRBV12-3 or TRBV12-4 and TRBJ2-6; 9 nucleotides align to TRBD2. The CDR3 totals 18 residues. V lost 1 base and J lost 4; bases outside the gene matches: 8. In DNA form, the CDR3 reads TGTGCCAGCAGTTTAGTAGCGGGAGCTCCGTGGGGGGCCAACGTCCTGACTTTC. Encoded protein: CASSLVAGAPWGANVLTF.

The gene calls are TRBV6-2 or TRBV6-3 and TRBJ1-5, with a possible D match to TRBD1 (6 bases). The CDR3 consists of 15 residues. Germline V gene lookup returns CDR1 MNHEY and CDR2 SVGEGT. The V end lost 3 bases, the J end lost 4 bases, and 13 bases lay between the germline ends. In DNA form, the CDR3 reads TGTGCCAGCAGTTATTCCGGACAGCTAAATCAGCCCCAGCATTTT. Encoded protein: CASSYSGQLNQPQHF.

The chain recombines TRBV30 with TRBJ1-5; D not certain. This CDR3 contains 14 residues. Germline V gene sequence: CDR1 GTSNPN, CDR2 SVGIG (reference sequence). V was cut by 4 bases and J by 0 bases, with 10 bases left in between. CDR3 bases: TGTGCCTGGACCGACGGTCATAGCAATCAGCCCCAGCATTTT. It yields the protein CAWTDGHSNQPQHF.

Notes on this clonotype: This could be a read error, since a much larger clone is one nucleotide away. Lacking the conserved final phenylalanine or tryptophan, this CDR3 likely reflects a read error. The rearrangement links TRBV27 to TRBJ1-5; no clear D. Germline loops: CDR1 MNHEY, CDR2 SMNVEV (reference sequence). Trimming stripped 2 bases from V and 0 bases from J, with 11 bases between. The CDR3 has 16 amino acids. DNA of the CDR3: TGTGCCAGCAGTTTAGTGGCAAGCTATAGCAATCAGCCCCAGCATCTT. This translates into CASSLVASYSNQPQHL.

The V and J genes are TRBV7-6 and TRBJ2-5; 11 bases map to TRBD2. From germline, CDR1 is SGHVS and CDR2 FNYEAQ. The J segment lost 3 bases and the V segment lost 1 base, leaving 4 bases of the junction unmatched. The CDR3 consists of 16 residues. The CDR3 coding sequence is TGTGCCAGCAGCTTAGACCCGACTAGCGGGAAAGAGACCCAGTACTTC. Amino acids: CASSLDPTSGKETQYF.

The chain recombines TRBV6-1 with TRBJ1-3, with D unclear. Germline V CDR1 and CDR2: MNHNS, SASEGT. Deletions cut 5 bases from V and 4 bases from J, with 15 bases between. This CDR3 has 15 amino acids. The chain's CDR3 is CASSPNPAGGNTIYF. CDR3 in DNA: TGTGCCAGCAGTCCCAACCCCGCGGGGGGAAACACCATATATTTT.

This chain links TRBV6-2 or TRBV6-3 with TRBJ2-7, with a tentative D call TRBD2 (6 bases). There are 17 residues in the CDR3. Between the trimmed V and J ends, which lost 2 bases and 0 bases, there was a span of 17 bases. Germline CDR1 is MNHEY and CDR2 is SVGEGT. This CDR3 is CASSYPKNPGDSYEQYF. CDR3 in DNA: TGTGCCAGCAGTTACCCGAAAAACCCGGGGGACTCCTACGAGCAGTACTTC.

There are a few counts of this clonotype. The chain uses TRBV20-1 and TRBJ2-6, with unresolved D. The CDR3 runs 12 residues. CDR1 and CDR2 from the germline V gene are DFQATT and SNEGSKA (reference sequence). The DNA for the CDR3 is TGCCGTGGAGCCTCTGGGGCCAACGTCCTGACTTTC. This gives the protein CRGASGANVLTF.

V usage is TRBV19 and J usage is TRBJ1-2; D ambiguous. The CDR3 has 13 amino acids. Germline lookup yields CDR1 LNHDA and CDR2 SQIVND (reference sequence). Trimming removed 7 bases at V and 6 bases at J, with 15 bases between. In nucleotides, the CDR3 is TGTGCCAGTACCCTCCAGGAGAGGCATGGCTACACCTTC. As protein: CASTLQERHGYTF.

The chain has TRBV4-1 and TRBJ1-5; no definite D call. The CDR3 covers 18 residues. V was trimmed by 1 base and J by 2 bases, leaving 18 bases between them. Looked up from germline, CDR1 is MGHRA and CDR2 is YSYEKL. In DNA form, the CDR3 reads TGCGCCAGCAGCCAAGCATCAGTACAGTTTGGTGGCAATCAGCCCCAGCATTTT. Protein sequence: CASSQASVQFGGNQPQHF.

The rearrangement joins TRBV10-3 to TRBJ2-3; TRBD1 might be the D (5 bases). The ends were cut back, 0 bases at V and 2 bases at J, with 12 bases in the middle. This CDR3 contains 16 residues. Looked up from germline, CDR1 is ENHRY and CDR2 is SYGVKD. CDR3 nucleotide sequence: TGTGCCATCAGTGAGTCTGGGCAGGGCCTCACAGATACGCAGTATTTT. Translating gives CAISESGQGLTDTQYF.

For the CDR3, the DNA is TGTGCCAGCAGCTTAAAGGGGGGAGTGATAAACTATGGCTACACCTTC. Amino acids: CASSLKGGVINYGYTF. The V gene is TRBV7-9, the J gene TRBJ1-2; D may be TRBD1 (6 bases). The CDR3 length is 16 residues. Trimming removed 2 bases from V and 2 bases from J, with 15 bases in between. The germline V gene encodes CDR1 SEHNR and CDR2 FQNEAQ (reference sequence).

The chain joins TRBV7-3 to TRBJ2-2; TRBD2 aligns across 10 bases. The J segment lost 8 bases and the V segment lost 6 bases, leaving 9 bases of the junction unmatched. Per the germline V gene, CDR1 is SGHTA and CDR2 is FQGTGA. The CDR3 length is 15 residues. CDR3 in DNA: TGTGCCAGCAGGCAGCGGGAGGGCCTTTCAGGGGAGCTGTTTTTT. It specifies CASRQREGLSGELFF. Full variable domain (outside the CDR3, taken from reference TRBV7-3 and TRBJ2-2): GAGVSQTPSNKVTEKGKYVELRCDPISGHTALYWYRQSLGQGPEFLIYFQGTGAADDSGLPNDRFFAVRPEGSVSTLKIQRTERGDSAVYLCASRQREGLSGELFFGEGSRLTVL.

The gene calls are TRBV7-9 and TRBJ2-5, with TRBD2 matching 7 bases. Germline V lookup: CDR1 SEHNR, CDR2 FQNEAQ (reference sequence). V trimming: 1 base; J trimming: 3 bases; junction bases outside the gene matches: 8. The CDR3 covers 16 residues. CDR3 sequence: CASSLVAGLGEETQYF. CDR3 DNA sequence: TGTGCCAGCAGCTTAGTAGCGGGCCTAGGGGAAGAGACCCAGTACTTC. The full variable domain, in which reference TRBV7-9 and TRBJ2-5 provide the parts outside the CDR3, is DTGVSQNPRHKITKRGQNVTFRCDPISEHNRLYWYRQTLGQGPEFLTYFQNEAQLEKSRLLSDRFSAERPKGSFSTLEIQRTEQGDSAMYLCASSLVAGLGEETQYFGPGTRLLVL.

V and J are TRBV5-1 and TRBJ2-1; 10 bases fit TRBD2. This CDR3 spans 16 amino acids. Germline CDR1 reads SGHRS; CDR2 reads YFSETQ. V lost 0 bases, J lost 6 bases, and 6 bases stayed unmatched. In DNA, the CDR3 is TGCGCCAGCAGCTTGGGGGCTAGCGGGAGTTCCAATGAGCAGTTCTTC. As protein: CASSLGASGSSNEQFF. Together with reference TRBV5-1 and TRBJ2-1, the CDR3 gives the full variable domain: KAGVTQTPRYLIKTRGQQVTLSCSPISGHRSVSWYQQTPGQGLQFLFEYFSETQRNKGNFPGRFSGRQFSNSRSEMNVSTLELGDSALYLCASSLGASGSSNEQFFGPGTRLTVL.

The chain links TRBV30 to TRBJ1-5; 7 bases match TRBD1. Trimming at V came to 3 bases and at J to 3 bases, leaving 8 bases not matched to a gene. Germline CDR1 is GTSNPN and CDR2 is SVGIG (reference sequence). The CDR3 is 15 residues long. Here the CDR3 reads CAWSPGGTDNQPQHF. CDR3 DNA sequence: TGTGCCTGGAGCCCAGGGGGGACAGACAATCAGCCCCAGCATTTT.

CDR3 sequence (DNA): TGTGCCAGCTCACCACGGGCGGGAGGGCCTCACAATGAGCAGTTCTTC. Translated: CASSPRAGGPHNEQFF. The V and J genes are TRBV18 and TRBJ2-1; 9 bases are shared with TRBD2. The CDR3 has 16 amino acids. V lost 1 base to trimming and J lost 5 bases; unmatched junction nucleotides: 6. Germline CDR1 KGHSH, CDR2 LQKENI.

This clonotype was picked up a small number of times. The V call is TRBV20-1, the J call TRBJ2-4; D not certain. Trimming took off 6 bases at V and 3 bases at J, with 15 bases between the two ends. CDR3 length: 14 residues. Germline V CDR1 and CDR2: DFQATT, SNEGSKA (reference sequence). CDR3 protein: CSAPRTLGKNIQYF. The CDR3 nucleotides are TGCAGTGCCCCGCGTACCCTAGGCAAAAACATTCAGTACTTC.

The gene calls are TRBV12-3 or TRBV12-4 and TRBJ1-5, with 10 bases matching TRBD1. This CDR3 is 17 amino acids long. The V gene end was trimmed by 7 bases and the J gene end by 5 bases; junction bases not matched to a gene: 14. The CDR3 region is CASTPDRGRIQDQPQHF. The CDR3 coding sequence is TGTGCCAGCACTCCGGACAGGGGGAGGATTCAAGATCAGCCCCAGCATTTT.

V is TRBV7-2 and J is TRBJ2-1; D is unresolved. The CDR3 runs to 12 residues. The V end lost 2 bases, the J end lost 8 bases, and 7 bases lay between the germline ends. The germline CDR1 and CDR2 sequences are SGHTA and FQGNSA. The CDR3 DNA reads as TGTGCCAGCAGCTTAAACTTCTATGAGCAGTTCTTC. Translated: CASSLNFYEQFF.